This TCR beta chain is drawn from a study of T-cell memory formation after mild COVID-19. TCRdb reanalysed the 5' RACE reads using MiXCR and keeps one entry per CDR3 protein. This table has around 83,000 distinct CDR3 sequences, around 27% appearing once. Sequenced: PBMCs or a T cell subset sorted from them (not recorded which). The source is a man younger than 35 who had mild COVID-19 (a few samples of this study predate the infection). Cell type and time point are not known.

The DNA for the CDR3 is TGCGCCAGCAGCCAAGAAGGTAGCCGGGAGACCCAGTACTTC. Protein: CASSQEGSRETQYF. The chain joins TRBV4-3 to TRBJ2-5; D unresolved. Deletions cut 0 bases from V and 5 bases from J, with 10 bases between. Per germline, CDR1 LGHNA and CDR2 YSLEER. The CDR3 totals 14 residues.